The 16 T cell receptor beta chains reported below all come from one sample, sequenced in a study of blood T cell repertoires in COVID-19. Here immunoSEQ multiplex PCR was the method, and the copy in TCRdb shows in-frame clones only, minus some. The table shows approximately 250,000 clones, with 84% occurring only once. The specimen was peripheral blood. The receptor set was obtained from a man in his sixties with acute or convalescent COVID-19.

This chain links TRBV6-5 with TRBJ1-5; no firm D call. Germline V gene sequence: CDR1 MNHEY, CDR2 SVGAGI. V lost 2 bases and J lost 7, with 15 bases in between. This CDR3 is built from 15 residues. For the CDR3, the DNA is TGTGCCAGCAGTTACGGCAGCCGGAGGCGGCAGCCCCAGCATTTT. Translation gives CASSYGSRRRQPQHF.

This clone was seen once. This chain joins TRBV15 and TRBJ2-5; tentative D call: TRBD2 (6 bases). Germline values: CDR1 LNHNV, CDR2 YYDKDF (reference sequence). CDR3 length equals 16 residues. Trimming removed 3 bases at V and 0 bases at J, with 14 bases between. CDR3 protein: CATSRGLQEYQETQYF. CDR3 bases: TGTGCCACCAGCAGGGGACTTCAAGAGTACCAAGAGACCCAGTACTTC. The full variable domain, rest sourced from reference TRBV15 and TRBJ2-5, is DAMVIQNPRYQVTQFGKPVTLSCSQTLNHNVMYWYQQKSSQAPKLLFHYYDKDFNNEADTPDNFQSRRPNTSFCFLDIRSPGLGDTAMYLCATSRGLQEYQETQYFGPGTRLLVL.

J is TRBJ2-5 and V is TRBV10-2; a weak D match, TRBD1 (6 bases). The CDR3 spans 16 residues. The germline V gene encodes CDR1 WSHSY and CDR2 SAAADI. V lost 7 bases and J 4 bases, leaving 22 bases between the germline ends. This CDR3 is CASTGTGTGLGETQYF. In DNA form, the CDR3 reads TGCGCCAGCACAGGGACGGGCACAGGGCTTGGAGAGACCCAGTACTTC.

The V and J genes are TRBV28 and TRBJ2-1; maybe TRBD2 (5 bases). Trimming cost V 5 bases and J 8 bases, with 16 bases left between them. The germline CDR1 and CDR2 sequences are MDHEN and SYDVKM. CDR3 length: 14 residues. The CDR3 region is CASSPPDRGYEQFF. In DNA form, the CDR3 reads TGTGCCAGCAGTCCCCCGGACCGAGGGTATGAGCAGTTCTTC.

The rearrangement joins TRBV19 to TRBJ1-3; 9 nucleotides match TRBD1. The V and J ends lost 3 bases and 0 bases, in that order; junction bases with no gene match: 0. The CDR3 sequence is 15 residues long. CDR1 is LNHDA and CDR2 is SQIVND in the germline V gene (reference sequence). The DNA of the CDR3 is TGTGCCAGTAGTATGGACAGGGGCTCTGGAAACACCATATATTTT. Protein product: CASSMDRGSGNTIYF.

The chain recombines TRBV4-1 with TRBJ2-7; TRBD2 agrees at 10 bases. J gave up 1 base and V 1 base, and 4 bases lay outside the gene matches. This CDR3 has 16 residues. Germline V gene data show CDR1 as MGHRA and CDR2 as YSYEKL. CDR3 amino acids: CASSQGPSGGSYEQYF. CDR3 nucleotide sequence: TGCGCCAGCAGCCAAGGCCCTAGCGGGGGTTCCTACGAGCAGTACTTC.

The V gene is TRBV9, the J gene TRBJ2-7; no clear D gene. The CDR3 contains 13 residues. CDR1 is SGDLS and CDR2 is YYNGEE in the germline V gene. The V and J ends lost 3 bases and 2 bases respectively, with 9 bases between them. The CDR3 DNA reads TGTGCCAGCAGCGCTGACAACGCCTACGAGCAGTACTTC. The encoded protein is CASSADNAYEQYF.

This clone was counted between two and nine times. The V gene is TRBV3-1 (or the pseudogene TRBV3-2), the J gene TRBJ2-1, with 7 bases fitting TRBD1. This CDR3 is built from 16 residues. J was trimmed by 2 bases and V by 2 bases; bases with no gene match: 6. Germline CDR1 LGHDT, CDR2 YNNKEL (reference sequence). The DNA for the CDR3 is TGTGCCAGCAGCCAAAGTCTAGGACAGGCCTACAATGAGCAGTTCTTC. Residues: CASSQSLGQAYNEQFF.

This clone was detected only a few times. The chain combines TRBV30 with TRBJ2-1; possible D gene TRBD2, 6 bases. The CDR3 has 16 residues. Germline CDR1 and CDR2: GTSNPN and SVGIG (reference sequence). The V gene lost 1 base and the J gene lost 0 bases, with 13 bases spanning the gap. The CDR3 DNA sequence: TGTGCCTGGAGTGGAAAAACAGCGGGCTCCTACAATGAGCAGTTCTTC. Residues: CAWSGKTAGSYNEQFF. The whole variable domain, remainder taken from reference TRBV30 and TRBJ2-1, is SQTIHQWPATLVQPVGSPLSLECTVEGTSNPNLYWYRQAAGRGLQLLFYSVGIGQISSEVPQNLSASRPQDRQFILSSKKLLLSDSGFYLCAWSGKTAGSYNEQFFGPGTRLTVL.

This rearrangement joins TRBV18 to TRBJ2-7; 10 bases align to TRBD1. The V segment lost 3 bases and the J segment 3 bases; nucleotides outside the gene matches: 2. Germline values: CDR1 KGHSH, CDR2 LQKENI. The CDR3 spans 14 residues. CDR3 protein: CASSPRDRGYEQYF. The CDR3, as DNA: TGTGCCAGCTCACCGAGGGACAGGGGCTACGAGCAGTACTTC. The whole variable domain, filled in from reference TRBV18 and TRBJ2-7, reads NAGVMQNPRHLVRRRGQEARLRCSPMKGHSHVYWYRQLPEEGLKFMVYLQKENIIDESGMPKERFSAEFPKEGPSILRIQQVVRGDSAAYFCASSPRDRGYEQYFGPGTRLTVT.

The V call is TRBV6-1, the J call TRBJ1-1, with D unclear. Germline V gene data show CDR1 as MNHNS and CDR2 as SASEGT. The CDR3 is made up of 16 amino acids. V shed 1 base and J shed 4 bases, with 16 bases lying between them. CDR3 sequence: CASSEGGGPSRTEAFF. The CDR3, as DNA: TGTGCCAGCAGTGAAGGAGGAGGGCCCAGCCGCACTGAAGCTTTCTTT.

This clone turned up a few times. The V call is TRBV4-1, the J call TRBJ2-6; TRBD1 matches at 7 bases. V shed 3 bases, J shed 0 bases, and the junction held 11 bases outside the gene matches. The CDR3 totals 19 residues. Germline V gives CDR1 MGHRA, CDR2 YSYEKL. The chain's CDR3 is CASSQFSTGTLSGANVLTF. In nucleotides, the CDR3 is TGCGCCAGCAGCCAGTTTTCGACAGGGACCCTCTCTGGGGCCAACGTCCTGACTTTC.

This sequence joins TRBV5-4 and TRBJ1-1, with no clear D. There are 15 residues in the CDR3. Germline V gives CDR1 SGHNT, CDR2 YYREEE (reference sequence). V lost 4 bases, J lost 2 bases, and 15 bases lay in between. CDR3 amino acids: CASSDMGRTNTEAFF. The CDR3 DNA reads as TGTGCCAGCAGCGACATGGGGAGAACTAACACTGAAGCTTTCTTT.

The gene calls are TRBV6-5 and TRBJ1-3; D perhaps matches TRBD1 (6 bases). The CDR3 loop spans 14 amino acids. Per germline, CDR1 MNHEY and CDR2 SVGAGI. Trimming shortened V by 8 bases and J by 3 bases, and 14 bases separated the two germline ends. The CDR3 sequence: CASAWTVFGNTIYF. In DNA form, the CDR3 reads TGTGCCAGCGCCTGGACAGTCTTTGGAAACACCATATATTTT.

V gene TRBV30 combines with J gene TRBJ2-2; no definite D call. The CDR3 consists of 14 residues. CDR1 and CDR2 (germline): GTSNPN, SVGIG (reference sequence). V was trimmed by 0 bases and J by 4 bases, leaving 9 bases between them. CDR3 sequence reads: CAWSVASGTGELFF. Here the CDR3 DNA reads TGTGCCTGGAGTGTAGCGTCGGGCACCGGGGAGCTGTTTTTT.

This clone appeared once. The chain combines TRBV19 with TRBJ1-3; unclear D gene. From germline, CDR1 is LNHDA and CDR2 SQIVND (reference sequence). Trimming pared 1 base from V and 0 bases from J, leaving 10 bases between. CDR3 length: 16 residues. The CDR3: CASSIAGVSSGNTIYF. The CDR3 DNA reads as TGTGCCAGTAGTATAGCCGGGGTGAGCTCTGGAAACACCATATATTTT.